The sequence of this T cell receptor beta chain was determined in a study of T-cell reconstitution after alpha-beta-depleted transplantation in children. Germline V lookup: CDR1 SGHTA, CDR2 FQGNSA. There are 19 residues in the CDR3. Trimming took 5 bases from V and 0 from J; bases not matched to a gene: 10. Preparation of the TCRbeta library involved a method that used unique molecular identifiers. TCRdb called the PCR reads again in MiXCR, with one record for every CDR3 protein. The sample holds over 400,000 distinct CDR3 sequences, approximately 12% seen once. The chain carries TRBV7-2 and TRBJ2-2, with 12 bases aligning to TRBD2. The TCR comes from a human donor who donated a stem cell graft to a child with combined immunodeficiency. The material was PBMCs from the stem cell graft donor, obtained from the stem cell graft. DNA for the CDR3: TGTGCCAGCAGCCACTCCGGGACTAGCGGGCCGACGAACACCGGGGAGCTGTTTTTT. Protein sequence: CASSHSGTSGPTNTGELFF.